The 8 T cell receptor beta chains reported below all come from one sample, sequenced in a study of T cells in Graves' hyperthyroidism and ophthalmopathy. TCR beta CDR3 regions were amplified from RNA transcripts. TCR CDR3 regions were first amplified by RT-PCR with HTBI primers. TCRdb reprocessed the multiplex PCR reads with MiXCR, giving one entry per CDR3 protein. Among approximately 420,000 distinct CDR3 sequences listed, around 14% were seen once. The sample consisted of blood. All receptors come from a woman in her 30s with Graves' hyperthyroidism.

This clonotype was detected many times. The V gene is TRBV2, the J gene TRBJ2-2; D unresolved. The V end was cut by 4 bases, the J end by 3 bases, with 6 bases between. The CDR3 runs to 13 residues. Germline CDR1 reads SNHLY; CDR2 reads FYNNEI. This chain's CDR3 is CASSVKHTGELFF. CDR3 coding DNA: TGTGCCAGCAGTGTTAAACACACCGGGGAGCTGTTTTTT.

Concerning this clonotype itself: This may come from a read error, since a much larger clone is one base off. The chain employs TRBV27 and TRBJ2-5, with 7 positions matching TRBD1. The J call is uncertain, as TRBJ2-1 better fits the DNA end. This CDR3 contains 15 residues. CDR1 and CDR2 (germline): MNHEY, SMNVEV (reference sequence). For the CDR3, the DNA is TGTGCCAGCAGTGGGGGACAGCCGGCGTTAGAGACCCAGTTCTTC. It codes for CASSGGQPALETQFF.

The chain is built from TRBV15 and TRBJ2-7; 7 bases map to TRBD1. The CDR3 sequence is 18 residues long. After removal of 2 bases from V and 2 bases from J, the junction contained 15 bases not matched to a gene. Germline CDR1 reads LNHNV; CDR2 reads YYDKDF (reference sequence). The CDR3 spells CATSRLHLGQAVPYEQYF. CDR3 nucleotides: TGTGCCACCAGCAGACTCCACCTAGGACAGGCGGTCCCCTACGAGCAGTACTTC. The whole variable domain, filled in from reference TRBV15 and TRBJ2-7, reads DAMVIQNPRYQVTQFGKPVTLSCSQTLNHNVMYWYQQKSSQAPKLLFHYYDKDFNNEADTPDNFQSRRPNTSFCFLDIRSPGLGDTAMYLCATSRLHLGQAVPYEQYFGPGTRLTVT.

This clonotype was seen at least ten times. The chain recombines TRBV28 with TRBJ2-1, with D maybe TRBD2 (6 bases). Germline CDR1 and CDR2: MDHEN and SYDVKM. Trimming took 3 bases from V and 4 from J, leaving 19 bases between them. This CDR3 comprises 17 residues. Here the CDR3 DNA reads TGTGCCAGCAGTTTCGGTTCGGCAGGGAGGACGTACAATGAGCAGTTCTTC. The encoded protein is CASSFGSAGRTYNEQFF.

This clonotype was seen a handful of times. The chain is built from TRBV20-1 and TRBJ2-2; 7 positions agree with TRBD1. The J segment lost 1 base and the V segment lost 4 bases, leaving 3 bases of the junction unmatched. The V gene's germline CDR1 is DFQATT and CDR2 SNEGSKA (reference sequence). This CDR3 has 14 amino acids. The CDR3 loop is CSAKTGENTGELFF. In DNA form, the CDR3 reads TGCAGTGCTAAAACAGGGGAGAACACCGGGGAGCTGTTTTTT.

This clonotype was observed many times. The chain employs TRBV10-1 and TRBJ2-1, with D perhaps TRBD2 (10 bases). The CDR3 has 14 residues. Germline-derived CDR1 and CDR2 are WNHNN and SYGVQD (reference sequence). V was pared by 6 bases and J by 10 bases, with 19 bases between. CDR3 sequence: CASRALAGQGEQFF. The CDR3 DNA is TGCGCCAGCAGGGCACTAGCGGGACAGGGCGAGCAGTTCTTC.

A few counts support this clonotype. The chain carries TRBV5-1 and TRBJ1-4, with D hard to call. CDR1 and CDR2 from the germline V gene are SGHRS and YFSETQ. V gave up 4 bases and J gave up 0 bases, with 7 bases separating them. The CDR3 sequence is 14 residues long. The CDR3 loop reads CASSSPSTNEKLFF. CDR3 DNA: TGCGCCAGCAGCAGTCCGTCAACTAATGAAAAACTGTTTTTT.

This clonotype has ten or more counts. This chain connects TRBV3-1 to TRBJ2-5, with D unclear. The germline V gene has CDR1 LGHDT and CDR2 YNNKEL (reference sequence). This CDR3 region has 15 residues. With 1 base removed from V and 2 bases from J, the gap between germline ends came to 11 bases. CDR3 coding DNA: TGTGCCAGCAGCCAAGCATCAGCAATACAAGAGACCCAGTACTTC. Translating it yields CASSQASAIQETQYF.